This TCR beta chain derives from a study of blood T cell repertoires in COVID-19. The cohort comprised adults aged about 18 to 100 years residing in 20 to 30 US areas. Only in-frame clones appear in the TCRdb table, and some are missing; sequencing was by immunoSEQ multiplex PCR. The sample has approximately 470,000 clones, around 87% seen once; the top ten hold under 0.85%. Germline values: CDR1 SNHLY, CDR2 FYNNEI. Trimming removed 1 base at V and 8 bases at J, with 14 bases between. This CDR3 is built from 15 residues. The sequenced sample consisted of PBMCs or T cells enriched from blood (not recorded which). This TCR was recovered from a woman between 18 and 29 years old who had recovered from COVID-19. V usage is TRBV2 and J usage is TRBJ1-4; possibly TRBD1 for D (6 bases). CDR3 sequence reads: CASSEGRGSGEKLFF. In DNA form, the CDR3 reads TGTGCCAGCAGTGAAGGAAGGGGGTCAGGGGAAAAACTGTTTTTT.